Shown below are 14 T cell receptor beta chains from a single sample sequenced in a study of T cells in Graves' hyperthyroidism and ophthalmopathy (dated by TCRdb to about 2019). The library was generated by multiplex PCR. Sequenced using an Illumina HiSeq 2000. Amplification of TCR beta CDR3 regions was carried out from RNA transcripts. The TCR CDR3 was subjected to a first round of RT-PCR using the HTBI primer set and the Qiagen OneStep RT-PCR kit. TCRdb applied fastp at Q25 and MiXCR to the public reads, then kept only in-frame beta chains. Each CDR3 protein appears once, grouped with its most common genes and DNA. The sample has fewer than 500,000 distinct CDR3 sequences on record, approximately 15% of them singletons. The ten most abundant clones make up 20% to 25% of the sample. Sequencing used blood. The receptors come from a man aged 25 to 45 with Graves' hyperthyroidism that later progressed to Graves' ophthalmopathy.

The chain uses TRBV5-1 and TRBJ2-2; TRBD1 or TRBD2 may be the D gene (6 bases each). The germline V gene encodes CDR1 SGHRS and CDR2 YFSETQ. The CDR3 loop spans 16 amino acids. Trimming cost V 1 base and J 2 bases, with 12 bases left between them. CDR3 in DNA: TGCGCCAGCAGCTTGTTCGGGGGCGCCAACACCGGGGAGCTGTTTTTT. Its protein is CASSLFGGANTGELFF. Drawing the rest from reference TRBV5-1 and TRBJ2-2, the complete variable domain is KAGVTQTPRYLIKTRGQQVTLSCSPISGHRSVSWYQQTPGQGLQFLFEYFSETQRNKGNFPGRFSGRQFSNSRSEMNVSTLELGDSALYLCASSLFGGANTGELFFGEGSRLTVL.

The CDR3 region is CASSLQQWNTEAFF. The CDR3 DNA reads TGTGCCAGCAGCTTGCAGCAGTGGAACACTGAAGCTTTCTTT. This chain joins TRBV5-4 and TRBJ1-1; D ambiguous. Trimming cost V 1 base and J 1 base, with 8 bases left between them. CDR1 and CDR2 (germline): SGHNT, YYREEE (reference sequence). The CDR3 runs to 14 residues.

Many counts were recorded for this clonotype. This sequence joins TRBV15 and TRBJ2-7; D is unclear. Deletions cut 1 base from V and 6 bases from J, with 10 bases between. This CDR3 is built from 13 residues. CDR1 and CDR2 (germline): LNHNV, YYDKDF (reference sequence). CDR3 nucleotide sequence: TGTGCCACCAGCAGAGGTGACCACCTCGAGCAGTACTTC. Its translation: CATSRGDHLEQYF.

This clonotype has ten or more counts. J is TRBJ1-5 and V is TRBV28; D gene ambiguous. CDR3 length: 14 residues. The germline V and J ends were trimmed by 5 bases and 2 bases, with 10 bases remaining between them. Per germline, CDR1 MDHEN and CDR2 SYDVKM. The DNA for the CDR3 is TGTGCCAGCAGTCGCGGGGTGGGCAATCAGCCCCAGCATTTT. This codes for CASSRGVGNQPQHF.

The sample holds many counts of this clonotype. The chain employs TRBV30 and TRBJ2-1; 16 bases align to TRBD2. The CDR3 loop spans 16 amino acids. Trimming cost V 2 bases and J 6 bases; bases outside gene matches: 4. Germline values: CDR1 GTSNPN, CDR2 SVGIG (reference sequence). The CDR3 here is CAWSTGTSGGANEQFF. CDR3 nucleotide sequence: TGTGCCTGGAGTACGGGGACTAGCGGGGGGGCCAATGAGCAGTTCTTC.

V is TRBV6-1 and J is TRBJ2-7; 7 nucleotides agree with TRBD1. The CDR3 is made up of 14 amino acids. The V and J ends lost 5 bases and 3 bases, in that order; junction bases with no gene match: 7. Germline-derived CDR1 and CDR2 are MNHNS and SASEGT. CDR3 in DNA: TGTGCCAGCAGTAAACAGGGGAACGGCTACGAGCAGTACTTC. Amino acids: CASSKQGNGYEQYF.

Here the CDR3 DNA reads TGTGCCAGCTGCCCCTTGGGCCCGGGACAGGGGTACATGGCCTCCTCCTACGAGCAGTACTTC. Its protein is CASCPLGPGQGYMASSYEQYF. The gene calls are TRBV28 and TRBJ2-7; 10 positions match TRBD1. Germline-derived CDR1 and CDR2 are MDHEN and SYDVKM. With 8 bases clipped from V and 0 bases from J, the junction kept 25 bases outside the gene matches. The CDR3 runs to 21 residues.

This clonotype was seen ten or more times. This chain joins TRBV7-2 and TRBJ2-7, with TRBD2 matching 10 bases. CDR3 length: 16 residues. The germline CDR1 and CDR2 sequences are SGHTA and FQGNSA. Losses at the gene ends were 2 bases for V and 2 bases for J; bases not matched to a gene: 6. Here the CDR3 DNA reads TGTGCCAGCAGCTTACTTGTAGCGGGGGGACCCTACGAGCAGTACTTC. Its translation is CASSLLVAGGPYEQYF.

The sample holds many counts of this clonotype. V usage is TRBV6-6 and J usage is TRBJ2-1; D may be TRBD1 (5 bases). Trimming cost V 0 bases and J 6 bases, with 15 bases left between them. Germline-derived CDR1 and CDR2 are MNHNY and SVGAGI (reference sequence). The CDR3 runs 16 residues. The CDR3 region has the DNA TGTGCCAGCAGTTACTCGGAGAGCGCAGGGTCCAATGAGCAGTTCTTC. Protein: CASSYSESAGSNEQFF.

This chain connects TRBV19 to TRBJ1-5; maybe TRBD1 (6 bases). Trimming removed 5 bases at V and 10 bases at J, with 9 bases between. In germline, CDR1 is LNHDA, CDR2 SQIVND (reference sequence). CDR3 length: 11 residues. The CDR3 reads CASSGGTPQHF. The CDR3 DNA reads as TGTGCCAGTAGTGGGGGGACACCCCAGCATTTT.

This clonotype was seen at least ten times. This chain uses TRBV20-1 with TRBJ2-7; the D gene could be TRBD1 or TRBD2 (5 bases each). This CDR3 is 13 amino acids long. The germline V gene has CDR1 DFQATT and CDR2 SNEGSKA (reference sequence). The V end lost 2 bases, the J end lost 4 bases, and 12 bases lay between the germline ends. The CDR3 sequence is CSARWPGQYEQYF. The CDR3 DNA sequence: TGCAGTGCTAGATGGCCGGGGCAATACGAGCAGTACTTC.

V and J are TRBV6-5 and TRBJ2-4; perhaps TRBD2 as D (6 bases). Deletions cut 3 bases from V and 0 bases from J, with 12 bases between. Germline V gene data show CDR1 as MNHEY and CDR2 as SVGAGI. The CDR3 runs 16 residues. The CDR3 sequence is CASSYPLAPAKNIQYF. CDR3 bases: TGTGCCAGCAGTTATCCACTAGCTCCAGCCAAAAACATTCAGTACTTC.

This clonotype turned up a few times. The chain uses TRBV18 and TRBJ1-1; D call uncertain. Germline CDR1 and CDR2: KGHSH and LQKENI. V lost 2 bases, J lost 3 bases, and 16 bases lay in between. The CDR3 is 16 amino acids. The CDR3 nucleotides read TGTGCCAGCTCACCAGATAAACCTCAGATATACACTGAAGCTTTCTTT. Protein sequence: CASSPDKPQIYTEAFF.

This clonotype was recorded many times. The chain uses TRBV28 and TRBJ1-5, with a possible D match to TRBD1 (5 bases). This CDR3 has 14 residues. The ends were cut back, 6 bases at V and 7 bases at J, with 16 bases in the middle. Germline V gene sequence: CDR1 MDHEN, CDR2 SYDVKM. CDR3: CASRLLARGQPQHF. In nucleotides, the CDR3 is TGTGCCAGCAGACTCCTAGCGAGGGGACAGCCCCAGCATTTT.